The rows below give T cell receptor beta chains drawn from one sample of a study of blood T cell repertoires in COVID-19. Assay: immunoSEQ multiplex PCR; the TCRdb copy retains only in-frame clones and omits some. Here the sample spans roughly 100,000 clones, less than 85% being singletons. The specimen sequenced was peripheral blood. Receptors were obtained from a woman aged 60-75 years with acute or convalescent COVID-19. The CDR3 runs from the conserved cysteine through the conserved F or W. A D gene is named only where the DNA matches it firmly. The size of a clone is reported for some rows only, either as once, few or many, or as a class for expanded clones.

d_call: TRBD1; v_call: TRBV5-1; j_call: TRBJ1-6; clone_size: -; cdr3_aa: CASSLGQGDSPLHF; cdr3_nt: TGCGCCAGCAGCTTGGGACAGGGAGATTCACCCCTCCACTTT
d_call: -; v_call: TRBV5-1; j_call: TRBJ1-1; clone_size: -; cdr3_aa: CASSLTGRGGTEAFF; cdr3_nt: TGCGCCAGCAGCTTGACAGGGAGAGGCGGGACTGAAGCTTTCTTT
d_call: TRBD1; v_call: TRBV16; j_call: TRBJ1-5; clone_size: -; cdr3_aa: CASSQSSGGSQPQHF; cdr3_nt: TGTGCCAGCAGCCAATCGTCAGGGGGTAGTCAGCCCCAGCATTTT
d_call: -; v_call: TRBV7-3; j_call: TRBJ2-2; clone_size: -; cdr3_aa: CASSLEGTGELFF; cdr3_nt: TGTGCCAGCAGCTTAGAGGGCACCGGGGAGCTGTTTTTT
d_call: -; v_call: TRBV7-9; j_call: TRBJ2-7; clone_size: -; cdr3_aa: CASSPRASATYEQYF; cdr3_nt: TGTGCCAGCAGCCCCCGGGCTAGCGCTACCTACGAGCAGTACTTC
d_call: -; v_call: TRBV19; j_call: TRBJ2-7; clone_size: -; cdr3_aa: CASSIERGMEYEQYF; cdr3_nt: TGTGCCAGTAGTATAGAGAGGGGGATGGAATACGAGCAGTACTTC
d_call: TRBD2; v_call: TRBV10-3; j_call: TRBJ2-1; clone_size: -; cdr3_aa: CAISEWGGVAGTYNEQFF; cdr3_nt: TGTGCCATCAGTGAATGGGGCGGCGTAGCGGGGACGTACAATGAGCAGTTCTTC
d_call: TRBD2; v_call: TRBV7-3; j_call: TRBJ2-2; clone_size: once; cdr3_aa: CASSPWTSGRSVVGGELFF; cdr3_nt: TGTGCCAGCAGCCCCTGGACTAGCGGGAGATCGGTGGTGGGCGGGGAGCTGTTTTTT
d_call: TRBD2; v_call: TRBV2; j_call: TRBJ2-3; clone_size: -; cdr3_aa: CASSLAGDGAQYF; cdr3_nt: TGTGCCAGCAGTCTAGCGGGAGATGGCGCGCAGTATTTT
d_call: -; v_call: TRBV3-1/TRBV3-2; j_call: TRBJ2-5; clone_size: -; cdr3_aa: CASSRAETQYF; cdr3_nt: TGTGCCAGCAGCCGGGCAGAGACCCAGTACTTC
d_call: -; v_call: TRBV11-2; j_call: TRBJ2-5; clone_size: -; cdr3_aa: CASSLERSETQYF; cdr3_nt: TGTGCCAGCAGCTTAGAACGGAGTGAGACCCAGTACTTC
d_call: -; v_call: TRBV15; j_call: TRBJ2-5; clone_size: few; cdr3_aa: CATSRGQREETQYF; cdr3_nt: TGTGCCACCAGCAGAGGACAGCGGGAAGAGACCCAGTACTTC
d_call: -; v_call: TRBV7-9; j_call: TRBJ1-2; clone_size: -; cdr3_aa: CASSSREVIYGYTF; cdr3_nt: TGTGCCAGCAGCTCCAGGGAGGTTATCTATGGCTACACCTTC
d_call: -; v_call: TRBV5-1; j_call: TRBJ1-1; clone_size: -; cdr3_aa: CASSLAGEGTEAFF; cdr3_nt: TGCGCCAGCAGCTTGGCCGGGGAGGGTACTGAAGCTTTCTTT
d_call: -; v_call: TRBV19; j_call: TRBJ2-1; clone_size: -; cdr3_aa: CASSPRERASNEQFF; cdr3_nt: TGTGCCAGTAGTCCCCGGGAAAGGGCAAGCAATGAGCAGTTCTTC
d_call: TRBD2; v_call: TRBV3-1/TRBV3-2; j_call: TRBJ2-7; clone_size: -; cdr3_aa: CASSQVAGLYYEQYF; cdr3_nt: TGTGCCAGCAGCCAAGTAGCGGGACTTTACTACGAGCAGTACTTC
d_call: -; v_call: TRBV7-2; j_call: TRBJ2-7; clone_size: -; cdr3_aa: CASSRTEITYEQYF; cdr3_nt: TGTGCCAGCAGCAGGACAGAAATAACCTACGAGCAGTACTTC